Here is one T cell receptor (beta chain) with its context. The target antigen is unknown. TCRB transcripts that were expressed got sequenced, as all of the isolated RNA had been reverse transcribed. The method was immunoSEQ multiplex PCR; TCRdb's version includes in-frame clones alone and lacks a portion of them. The sample contains 450,000 or so clones, more than 9.5% of which appear only once. This record belongs to a study of beta chain features in type 1 diabetes. Looking at the study overall: Patients shared similar age, gender and cell yields with healthy donors. Sorted cells numbering around 110,000,000 were examined across all samples.

Study findings and constraints: Researchers reported that naive, central memory and Treg TCRB repertoires appeared more similar in patients than in healthy donors.

V was trimmed by 6 bases and J by 4 bases, leaving 6 bases between them. The CDR3 length is 11 residues. The germline CDR1 and CDR2 sequences are SGHVS and FNYEAQ. Using CD45RO/CCR7/CD25/CD127/CD95/CD27, CD4+ naive, central memory, regulatory and stem cell-like memory cells were sorted. The sequence was obtained from a woman between 18 and 30 years old in good health. The chain uses TRBV7-6 and TRBJ2-5; D is unclear. The source material was naive CD4+ T cells from blood. The CDR3 reads CASSHVETQYF. DNA for the CDR3: TGTGCCAGCAGTCATGTAGAGACCCAGTACTTC. Using reference TRBV7-6 and TRBJ2-5 for the parts outside the CDR3, the full variable domain is GAGVSQSPRYKVTKRGQDVALRCDPISGHVSLYWYRQALGQGPEFLTYFNYEAQQDKSGLPNDRFSAERPEGSISTLTIQRTEQRDSAMYRCASSHVETQYFGPGTRLLVL.